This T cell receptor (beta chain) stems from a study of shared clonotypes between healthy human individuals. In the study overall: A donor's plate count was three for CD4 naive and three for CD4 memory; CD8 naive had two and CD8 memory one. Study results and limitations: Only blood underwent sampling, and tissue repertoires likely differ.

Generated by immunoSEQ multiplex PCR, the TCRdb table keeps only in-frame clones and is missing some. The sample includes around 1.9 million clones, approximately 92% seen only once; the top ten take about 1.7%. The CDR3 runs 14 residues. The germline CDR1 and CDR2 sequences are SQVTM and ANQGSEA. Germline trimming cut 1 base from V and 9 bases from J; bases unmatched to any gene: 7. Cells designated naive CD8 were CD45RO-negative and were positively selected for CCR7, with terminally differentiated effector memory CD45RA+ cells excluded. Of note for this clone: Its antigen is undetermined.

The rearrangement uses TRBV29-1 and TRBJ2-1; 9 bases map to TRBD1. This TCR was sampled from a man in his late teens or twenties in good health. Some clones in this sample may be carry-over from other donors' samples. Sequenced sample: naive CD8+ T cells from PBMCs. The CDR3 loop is CSVEVGTGWPEQFF. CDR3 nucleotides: TGCAGCGTTGAAGTCGGGACAGGGTGGCCTGAGCAGTTCTTC.